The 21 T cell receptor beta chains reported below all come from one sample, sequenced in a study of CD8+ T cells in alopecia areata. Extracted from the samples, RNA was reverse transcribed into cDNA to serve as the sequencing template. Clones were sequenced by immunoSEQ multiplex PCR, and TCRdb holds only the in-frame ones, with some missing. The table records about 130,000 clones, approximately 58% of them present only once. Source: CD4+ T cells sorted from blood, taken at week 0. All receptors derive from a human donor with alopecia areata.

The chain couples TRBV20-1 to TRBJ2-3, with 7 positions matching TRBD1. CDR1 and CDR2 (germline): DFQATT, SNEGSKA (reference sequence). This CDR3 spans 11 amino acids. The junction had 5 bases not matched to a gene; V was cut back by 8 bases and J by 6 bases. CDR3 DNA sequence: TGCAGTACAACGACAGGGGATACGCAGTATTTT. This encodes CSTTTGDTQYF.

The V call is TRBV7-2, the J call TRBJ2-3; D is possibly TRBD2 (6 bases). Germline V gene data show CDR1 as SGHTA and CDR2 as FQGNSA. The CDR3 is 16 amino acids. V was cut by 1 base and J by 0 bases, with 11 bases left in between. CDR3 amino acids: CASSLVPSGSTDTQYF. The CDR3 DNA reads TGTGCCAGCAGCTTAGTTCCCAGCGGGAGCACAGATACGCAGTATTTT.

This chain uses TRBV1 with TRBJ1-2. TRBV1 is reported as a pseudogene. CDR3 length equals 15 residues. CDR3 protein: CTSSQEWVRLYGYTF. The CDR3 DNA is TGCACCAGCAGCCAAGAATGGGTACGGCTGTATGGCTACACCTTC.

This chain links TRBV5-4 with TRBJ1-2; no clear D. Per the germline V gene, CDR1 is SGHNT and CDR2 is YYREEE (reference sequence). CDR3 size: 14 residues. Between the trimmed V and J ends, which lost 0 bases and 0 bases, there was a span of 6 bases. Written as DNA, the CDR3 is TGTGCCAGCAGCTTGGACAGAGCTAACTATGGCTACACCTTC. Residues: CASSLDRANYGYTF.

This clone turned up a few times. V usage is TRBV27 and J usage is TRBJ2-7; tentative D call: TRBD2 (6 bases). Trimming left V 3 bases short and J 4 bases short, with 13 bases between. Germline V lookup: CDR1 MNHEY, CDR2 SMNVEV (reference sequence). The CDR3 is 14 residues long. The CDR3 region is CASSLWGDRYEQYF. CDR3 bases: TGTGCCAGCAGTTTGTGGGGGGACCGATACGAGCAGTACTTC.

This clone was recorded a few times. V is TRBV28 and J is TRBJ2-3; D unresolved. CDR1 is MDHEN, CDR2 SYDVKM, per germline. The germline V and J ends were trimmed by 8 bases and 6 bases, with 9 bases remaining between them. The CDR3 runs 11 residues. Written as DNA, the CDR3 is TGTGCCAGCGGCCATCGGGATACGCAGTATTTT. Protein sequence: CASGHRDTQYF.

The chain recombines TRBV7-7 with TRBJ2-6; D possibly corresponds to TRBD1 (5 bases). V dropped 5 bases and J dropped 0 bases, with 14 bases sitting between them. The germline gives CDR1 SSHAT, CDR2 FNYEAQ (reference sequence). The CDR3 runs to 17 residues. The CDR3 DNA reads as TGTGCCAGCAGCCCCGTAGGACACCTCTCTGGGGCCAACGTCCTGACTTTC. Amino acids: CASSPVGHLSGANVLTF.

The CDR3 bases are TGTGCCAGCAGTTCCCGTACCCGGGCACTTCATGAGCAGTTCTTC. This translates into CASSSRTRALHEQFF. This chain links TRBV27 with TRBJ2-1; no clear D. CDR1 and CDR2 from the germline V gene are MNHEY and SMNVEV (reference sequence). V lost 4 bases and J 8 bases, leaving 18 bases between the germline ends. The CDR3 totals 15 residues.

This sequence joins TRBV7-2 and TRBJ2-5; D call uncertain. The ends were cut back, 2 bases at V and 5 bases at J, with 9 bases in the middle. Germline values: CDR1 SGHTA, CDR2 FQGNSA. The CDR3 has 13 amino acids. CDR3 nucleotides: TGTGCCAGCAGCTTACCCCCAGTGGAGACCCAGTACTTC. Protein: CASSLPPVETQYF.

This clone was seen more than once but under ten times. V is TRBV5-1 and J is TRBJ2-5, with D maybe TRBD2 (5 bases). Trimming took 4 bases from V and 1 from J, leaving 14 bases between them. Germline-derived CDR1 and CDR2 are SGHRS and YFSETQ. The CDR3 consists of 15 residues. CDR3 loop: CASSAGRAAQETQYF. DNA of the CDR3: TGCGCCAGCAGCGCCGGGCGGGCAGCCCAAGAGACCCAGTACTTC.

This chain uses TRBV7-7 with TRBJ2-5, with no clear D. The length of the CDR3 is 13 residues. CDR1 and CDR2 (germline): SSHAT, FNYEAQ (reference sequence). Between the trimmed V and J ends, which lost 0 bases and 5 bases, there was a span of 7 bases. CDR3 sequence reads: CASSLARRETQYF. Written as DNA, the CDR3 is TGTGCCAGCAGCTTAGCTCGTCGGGAGACCCAGTACTTC.

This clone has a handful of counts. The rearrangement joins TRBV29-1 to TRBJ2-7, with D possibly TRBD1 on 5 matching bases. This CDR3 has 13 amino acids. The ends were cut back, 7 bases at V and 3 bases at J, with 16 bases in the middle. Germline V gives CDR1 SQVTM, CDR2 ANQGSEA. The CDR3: CSASSGLGYEQYF. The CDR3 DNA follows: TGCAGCGCTTCCTCAGGGTTGGGCTACGAGCAGTACTTC.

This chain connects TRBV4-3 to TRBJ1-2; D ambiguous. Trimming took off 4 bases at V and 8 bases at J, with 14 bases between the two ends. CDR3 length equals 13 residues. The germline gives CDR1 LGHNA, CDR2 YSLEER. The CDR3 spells CASSPSRRQGYTF. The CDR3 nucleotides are TGCGCCAGCAGCCCGTCCCGGCGTCAGGGCTACACCTTC.

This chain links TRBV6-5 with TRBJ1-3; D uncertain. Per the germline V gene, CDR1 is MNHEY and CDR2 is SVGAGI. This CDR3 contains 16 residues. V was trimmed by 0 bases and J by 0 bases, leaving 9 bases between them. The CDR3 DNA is TGTGCCAGCAGTTACTCGAGGCAGAACTCTGGAAACACCATATATTTT. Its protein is CASSYSRQNSGNTIYF.

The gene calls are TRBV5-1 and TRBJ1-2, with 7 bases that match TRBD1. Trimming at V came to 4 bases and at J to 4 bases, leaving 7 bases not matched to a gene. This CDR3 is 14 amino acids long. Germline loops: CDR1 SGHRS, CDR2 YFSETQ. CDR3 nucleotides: TGCGCCAGCAGCATATCGACAGGGAGCTATGGCTACACCTTC. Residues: CASSISTGSYGYTF.

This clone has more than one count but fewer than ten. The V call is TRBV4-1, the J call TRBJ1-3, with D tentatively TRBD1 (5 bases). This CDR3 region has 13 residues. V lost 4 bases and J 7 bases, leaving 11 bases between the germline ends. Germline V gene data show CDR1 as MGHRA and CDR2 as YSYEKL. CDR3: CASSPGRGNTIYF. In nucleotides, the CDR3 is TGCGCCAGCAGCCCGGGGCGGGGGAACACCATATATTTT.

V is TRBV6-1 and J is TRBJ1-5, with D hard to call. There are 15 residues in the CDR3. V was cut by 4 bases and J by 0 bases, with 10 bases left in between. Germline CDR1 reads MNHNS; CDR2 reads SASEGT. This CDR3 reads CASSVLQNSNQPQHF. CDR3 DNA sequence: TGTGCCAGCAGTGTATTACAAAATAGCAATCAGCCCCAGCATTTT.

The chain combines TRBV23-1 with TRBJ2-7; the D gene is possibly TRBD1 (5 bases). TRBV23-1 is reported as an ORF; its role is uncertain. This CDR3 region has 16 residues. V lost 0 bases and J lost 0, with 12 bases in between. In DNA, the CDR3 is TGCGCCAGCAGTCAATCTCAACAGGATACCTCCTACGAGCAGTACTTC. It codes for CASSQSQQDTSYEQYF.

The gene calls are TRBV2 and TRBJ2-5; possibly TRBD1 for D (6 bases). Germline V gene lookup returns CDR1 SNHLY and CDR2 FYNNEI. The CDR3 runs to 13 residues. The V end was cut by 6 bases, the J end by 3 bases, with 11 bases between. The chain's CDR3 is CASRKDREETQYF. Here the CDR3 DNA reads TGTGCCAGCAGGAAGGACAGAGAAGAGACCCAGTACTTC.

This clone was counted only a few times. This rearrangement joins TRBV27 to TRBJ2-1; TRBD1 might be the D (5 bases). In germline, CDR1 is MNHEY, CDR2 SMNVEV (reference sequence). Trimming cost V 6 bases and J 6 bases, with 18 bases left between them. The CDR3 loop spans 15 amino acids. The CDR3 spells CASRLRLTEGNEQFF. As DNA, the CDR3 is TGTGCCAGCAGACTGAGGCTGACAGAAGGCAATGAGCAGTTCTTC.

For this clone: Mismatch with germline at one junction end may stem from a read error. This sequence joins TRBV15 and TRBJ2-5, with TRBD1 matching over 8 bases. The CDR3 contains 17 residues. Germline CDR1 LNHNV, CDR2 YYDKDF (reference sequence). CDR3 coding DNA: TGTGCCACCAGCCGAGAGGGGGCAGGGGGCCACCAAGAGACCCAGTACTTC. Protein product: CATSREGAGGHQETQYF.